Presented here are 21 T cell receptor beta chains from one specimen sequenced in a study of cytomegalovirus exposure and HLA in healthy donors. PCR used 60 Vbeta primers and 13 Jbeta primers. Profiled with immunoSEQ multiplex PCR; TCRdb holds only in-frame clones, not every one. The table records approximately 35,000 clones, 84% of them present only once. Sequenced: PBMCs. These receptors were collected from a young woman in good health and CMV-seronegative.

The chain combines TRBV4-3 with TRBJ2-3; weak D call: TRBD2 (5 bases). The germline V and J ends were trimmed by 3 bases and 4 bases, with 14 bases remaining between them. The CDR3 contains 15 residues. The germline V gene has CDR1 LGHNA and CDR2 YSLEER. The CDR3 here is CASSQEAPTPDTQYF. CDR3 sequence (DNA): TGCGCCAGCAGCCAGGAGGCGCCGACGCCAGATACGCAGTATTTT.

The chain recombines TRBV10-3 with TRBJ1-2, with TRBD1 matching over 7 bases. Germline V CDR1 and CDR2: ENHRY, SYGVKD. The CDR3 is 15 amino acids. Trimming cost V 6 bases and J 3 bases; bases outside gene matches: 10. CDR3 residues: CAIRSTRQGDYGYTF. The CDR3 DNA sequence: TGTGCCATCAGGTCGACAAGACAGGGAGACTATGGCTACACCTTC.

The DNA of the CDR3 is TGTGCCAGCAATGCGGGGTTGGAGACCCAGTACTTC. Protein product: CASNAGLETQYF. The chain links TRBV2 to TRBJ2-5, with D maybe TRBD2 (6 bases). The CDR3 consists of 12 residues. The V gene's germline CDR1 is SNHLY and CDR2 FYNNEI. Trimming removed 7 bases from V and 5 bases from J, with 11 bases in between.

This chain uses TRBV7-2 with TRBJ2-1; D is unresolved. Between the trimmed V and J ends, which lost 1 base and 2 bases, there was a span of 3 bases. This CDR3 is built from 13 residues. The germline V gene encodes CDR1 SGHTA and CDR2 FQGNSA. The CDR3 loop is CASSLGTYNEQFF. In DNA form, the CDR3 reads TGTGCCAGCAGCTTAGGTACCTACAATGAGCAGTTCTTC.

The V gene is TRBV7-8, the J gene TRBJ2-7, with 8 bases aligning to TRBD1. CDR1 is SGHVS, CDR2 FQNEAQ, per germline. J gave up 6 bases and V 2 bases, and 9 bases lay outside the gene matches. This CDR3 has 15 residues. CDR3 bases: TGTGCCAGCAGCTTATCTTACAGGGGGGTTAGCGAGCAGTACTTC. Its translation is CASSLSYRGVSEQYF.

V and J are TRBV18 and TRBJ2-7; D gene uncertain. V lost 4 bases and J 0 bases, leaving 7 bases between the germline ends. Germline V CDR1 and CDR2: KGHSH, LQKENI. The CDR3 length is 13 residues. This chain's CDR3 is CASSRAGSYEQYF. The CDR3 bases are TGTGCCAGCTCACGAGCAGGCTCCTACGAGCAGTACTTC.

This chain joins TRBV7-2 and TRBJ1-6; D is unresolved. Per germline, CDR1 SGHTA and CDR2 FQGNSA. Between the trimmed V and J ends, which lost 6 bases and 5 bases, there was a span of 14 bases. This CDR3 is 15 amino acids long. The CDR3 protein is CASSSGRLNNSPLHF. The CDR3 DNA sequence: TGTGCCAGCAGTTCAGGCAGGCTTAATAATTCACCCCTCCACTTT.

The chain links TRBV5-6 to TRBJ1-3; D ambiguous. CDR3 length: 14 amino acids. The V end was cut by 4 bases, the J end by 2 bases, with 10 bases between. Germline-derived CDR1 and CDR2 are SGHDT and YYEEEE. The DNA of the CDR3 is TGTGCCAGCAGCCCGTGGCGGACTGGAAACACCATATATTTT. Its translation: CASSPWRTGNTIYF.

This chain's CDR3 is CASSFSLTAGELFF. In DNA form, the CDR3 reads TGTGCCAGCAGCTTCTCCCTCACAGCCGGGGAGCTGTTTTTT. This rearrangement joins TRBV5-8 to TRBJ2-2; D is unresolved. The CDR3 has 14 residues. Germline assignment: CDR1 SGHTS and CDR2 YDEGEE. Deletions cut 2 bases from V and 6 bases from J, with 11 bases between.

The rearrangement joins TRBV6-5 to TRBJ2-7; tentatively, D is TRBD1 (5 bases). Germline values: CDR1 MNHEY, CDR2 SVGAGI. The CDR3 spans 12 residues. V lost 6 bases and J lost 2, with 8 bases in between. The CDR3: CASRGDTYEQYF. Here the CDR3 DNA reads TGTGCCAGCAGAGGGGATACCTACGAGCAGTACTTC.

Note on this clone: This same CDR3 is encoded by further DNA sequences in the sample. The chain couples TRBV5-6 to TRBJ2-3; 8 nucleotides agree with TRBD2. The V gene end was trimmed by 4 bases and the J gene end by 5 bases; junction bases not matched to a gene: 6. This CDR3 spans 14 amino acids. Germline CDR1 reads SGHDT; CDR2 reads YYEEEE. The CDR3 loop is CASSISGTRDTQYF. As DNA, the CDR3 is TGTGCCAGCAGCATATCCGGGACTAGAGATACGCAGTATTTT.

For the CDR3, the DNA is TGTGCCAGCAGCGTAGGGACTAGCGGGGGGAATCAGTACTTC. The encoded protein is CASSVGTSGGNQYF. The chain uses TRBV9 and TRBJ2-4; the match to TRBD2 covers 14 bases. The V and J ends lost 0 bases and 12 bases, in that order; junction bases with no gene match: 2. This CDR3 region has 14 residues. Germline V gene lookup returns CDR1 SGDLS and CDR2 YYNGEE.

This clone was observed a few times. This chain joins TRBV11-1 and TRBJ2-3, with TRBD2 matching 8 bases. Germline assignment: CDR1 SGHAT and CDR2 FQDESV (reference sequence). The trim removed 3 bases at V and 3 bases at J, leaving 5 bases unmatched. The CDR3 contains 15 residues. This CDR3 reads CASSLGAGETDTQYF. The CDR3 bases are TGTGCCAGCAGCTTGGGAGCGGGAGAAACAGATACGCAGTATTTT.

This sequence joins TRBV2 and TRBJ1-2; possibly TRBD1 for D (6 bases). Germline-derived CDR1 and CDR2 are SNHLY and FYNNEI. Trimming left V 4 bases short and J 8 bases short, with 14 bases between. The CDR3 is 13 amino acids. For the CDR3, the DNA is TGTGCCAGCAGTGTACAGGGCCAGGGGGGCTACACCTTC. Protein sequence: CASSVQGQGGYTF.

The genes are TRBV6-6 and TRBJ2-5; maybe TRBD1 (6 bases). The end of the DNA aligns better with TRBJ2-7, so the J call may be wrong. This CDR3 spans 15 amino acids. CDR1 is MNHNY, CDR2 SVGAGI, per germline (reference sequence). The CDR3 coding sequence is TGTGCCAGCAGTTCGATCAGGGGAGAAAACTACGAGCAGTACTTC. Its protein product is CASSSIRGENYEQYF.

This sequence joins TRBV4-1 and TRBJ1-2; 10 nucleotides line up with TRBD1. The germline V gene has CDR1 MGHRA and CDR2 YSYEKL. The CDR3 loop spans 15 amino acids. The V and J ends lost 2 bases and 8 bases, in that order; junction bases with no gene match: 8. The CDR3: CASSQPRQGARGYTF. CDR3 sequence (DNA): TGCGCCAGCAGCCAACCCCGACAGGGGGCGCGGGGCTACACCTTC.

The V gene is TRBV27, the J gene TRBJ1-1; weak D call: TRBD1 (5 bases). This CDR3 has 14 amino acids. Germline loops: CDR1 MNHEY, CDR2 SMNVEV (reference sequence). Trimming took 5 bases from V and 3 from J, leaving 13 bases between them. The CDR3 nucleotides read TGTGCCAGCAGTAACCGCCGGGGGGACACTGAAGCTTTCTTT. Protein sequence: CASSNRRGDTEAFF.

This clone was seen only a few times. V is TRBV4-1 and J is TRBJ1-4, with a tentative D call TRBD1 (5 bases). This CDR3 has 17 amino acids. Germline V gene lookup returns CDR1 MGHRA and CDR2 YSYEKL. Trimming left V 0 bases short and J 5 bases short, with 16 bases between. CDR3: CASSQDWVGQANEKLFF. CDR3 bases: TGCGCCAGCAGCCAAGATTGGGTGGGGCAGGCAAATGAAAAACTGTTTTTT.

The rearrangement uses TRBV28 and TRBJ2-2; D is uncertain. V was pared by 6 bases and J by 9 bases, with 11 bases between. The CDR3 covers 12 residues. Germline CDR1 reads MDHEN; CDR2 reads SYDVKM. CDR3 amino acids: CASSHGQRELFF. CDR3 DNA: TGTGCCAGCAGCCACGGTCAAAGGGAGCTGTTTTTT.

In the case of this clone: One junction end does not reproduce the germline sequence, and a read error may be involved. This chain links TRBV7-9 with TRBJ2-2; 7 nucleotides align to TRBD1. Germline assignment: CDR1 SEHNR and CDR2 FQNEAQ (reference sequence). The CDR3 length is 14 residues. CDR3 in amino acids: CSSSLDRATGELFF. The DNA for the CDR3 is TGTTCCAGCAGCTTAGACAGGGCAACCGGGGAGCTGTTTTTT.

For the CDR3, the DNA is TGTGCCAGCAGCCCTCCGGGACTAGGGCCCTACAATGAGCAGTTCTTC. Translating gives CASSPPGLGPYNEQFF. The rearrangement links TRBV5-4 to TRBJ2-1, with 8 bases lining up with TRBD2. Germline CDR1 SGHNT, CDR2 YYREEE (reference sequence). Germline trimming cut 4 bases from V and 2 bases from J; bases unmatched to any gene: 8. CDR3 length equals 16 residues.